One TCR beta chain is described in this entry. Looked up from germline, CDR1 is SEHNR and CDR2 is FQNEAQ (reference sequence). The ends were cut back, 0 bases at V and 3 bases at J, with 17 bases in the middle. This CDR3 region has 17 residues. The data were obtained in a study of blood T cell repertoires in COVID-19. Looking at the study overall: Sites in the United States, Italy and Spain provided acute and convalescent COVID-19 samples. In each case, the material was cDNA or gDNA derived from T cells, B-cell-depleted T cells, or PBMCs.

Profiled with immunoSEQ multiplex PCR; TCRdb holds only in-frame clones, not every one. The table includes some 220,000 clones, about 78% detected once. The V and J genes are TRBV7-9 and TRBJ2-5; a weak D match, TRBD2 (7 bases). The TCR was taken from a woman between 70 and 85 years old with acute or convalescent COVID-19. The material sequenced was peripheral blood. CDR3 coding DNA: TGTGCCAGCAGCTTAGCCCGAATGGGGGGGACAAAAGAGACCCAGTACTTC. It specifies CASSLARMGGTKETQYF.